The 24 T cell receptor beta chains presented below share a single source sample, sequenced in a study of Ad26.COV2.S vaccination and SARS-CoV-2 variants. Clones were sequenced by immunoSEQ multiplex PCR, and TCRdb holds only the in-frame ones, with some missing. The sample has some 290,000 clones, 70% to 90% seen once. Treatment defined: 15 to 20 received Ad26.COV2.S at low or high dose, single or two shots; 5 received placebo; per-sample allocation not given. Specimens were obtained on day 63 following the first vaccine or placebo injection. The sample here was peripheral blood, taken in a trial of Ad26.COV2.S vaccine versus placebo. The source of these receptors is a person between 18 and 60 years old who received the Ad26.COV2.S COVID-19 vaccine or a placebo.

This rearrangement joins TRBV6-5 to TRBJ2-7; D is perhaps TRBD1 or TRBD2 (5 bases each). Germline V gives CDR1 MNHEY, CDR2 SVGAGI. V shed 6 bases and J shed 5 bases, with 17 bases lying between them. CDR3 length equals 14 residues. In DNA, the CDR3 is TGTGCCAGCAGACCCTCGGGGCAGAACGACGAGCAGTACTTC. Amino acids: CASRPSGQNDEQYF.

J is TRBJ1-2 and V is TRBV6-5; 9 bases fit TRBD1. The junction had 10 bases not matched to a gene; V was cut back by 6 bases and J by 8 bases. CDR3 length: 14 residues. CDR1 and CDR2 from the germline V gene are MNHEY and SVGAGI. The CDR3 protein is CASSRRDRAGGYTF. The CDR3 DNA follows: TGTGCCAGCAGCCGCCGGGACAGGGCTGGAGGCTACACCTTC.

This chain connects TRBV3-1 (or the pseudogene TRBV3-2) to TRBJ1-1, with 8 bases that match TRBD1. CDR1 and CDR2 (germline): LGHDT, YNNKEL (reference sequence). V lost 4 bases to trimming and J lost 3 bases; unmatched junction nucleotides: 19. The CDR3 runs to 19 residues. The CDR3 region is CASSRNLQDRVFVHTEAFF. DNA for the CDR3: TGTGCCAGCAGCCGTAACCTACAGGACAGGGTCTTTGTTCACACTGAAGCTTTCTTT.

The CDR3 loop reads CASSIWDRKETQYF. In DNA form, the CDR3 reads TGTGCCAGTAGTATTTGGGACAGAAAAGAGACCCAGTACTTC. The rearrangement joins TRBV19 to TRBJ2-5; 7 nucleotides line up with TRBD1. V was pared by 3 bases and J by 3 bases, with 4 bases of the junction left unmatched. Germline lookup yields CDR1 LNHDA and CDR2 SQIVND (reference sequence). The CDR3 has 14 residues.

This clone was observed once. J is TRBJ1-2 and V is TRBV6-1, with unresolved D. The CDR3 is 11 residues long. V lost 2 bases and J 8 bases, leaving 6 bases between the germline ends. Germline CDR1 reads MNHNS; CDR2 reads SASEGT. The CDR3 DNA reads TGTGCCAGCAGTGAAACACGAGGCTACACCTTC. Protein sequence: CASSETRGYTF.

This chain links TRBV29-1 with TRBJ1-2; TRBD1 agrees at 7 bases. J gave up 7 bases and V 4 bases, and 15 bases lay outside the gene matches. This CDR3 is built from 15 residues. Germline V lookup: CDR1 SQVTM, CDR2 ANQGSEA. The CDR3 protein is CSVVPGGTDTRGYTF. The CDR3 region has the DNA TGCAGCGTTGTCCCTGGGGGGACAGACACACGTGGCTACACCTTC.

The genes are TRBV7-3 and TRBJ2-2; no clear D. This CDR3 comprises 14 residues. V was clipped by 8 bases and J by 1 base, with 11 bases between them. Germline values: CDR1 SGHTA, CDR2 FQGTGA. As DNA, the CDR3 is TGTGCCAGCGGTACAGCCAGGAACACCGGGGAGCTGTTTTTT. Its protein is CASGTARNTGELFF.

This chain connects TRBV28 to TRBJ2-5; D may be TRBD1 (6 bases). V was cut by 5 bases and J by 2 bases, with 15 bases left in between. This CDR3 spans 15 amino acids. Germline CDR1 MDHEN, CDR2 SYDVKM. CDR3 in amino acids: CASSGNQGPQETQYF. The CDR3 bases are TGTGCCAGCAGTGGCAACCAGGGGCCGCAAGAGACCCAGTACTTC.

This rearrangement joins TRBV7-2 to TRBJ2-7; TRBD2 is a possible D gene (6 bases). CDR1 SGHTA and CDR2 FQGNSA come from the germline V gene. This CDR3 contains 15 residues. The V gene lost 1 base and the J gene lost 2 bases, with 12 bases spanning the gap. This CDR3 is CASSLVGTPAYEQYF. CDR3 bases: TGTGCCAGCAGCTTAGTCGGGACTCCTGCCTACGAGCAGTACTTC.

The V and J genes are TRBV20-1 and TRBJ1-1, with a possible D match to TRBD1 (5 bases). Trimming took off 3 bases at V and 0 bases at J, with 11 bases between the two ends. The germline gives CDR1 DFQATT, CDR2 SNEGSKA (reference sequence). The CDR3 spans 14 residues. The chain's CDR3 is CSASWTPMNTEAFF. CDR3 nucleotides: TGCAGTGCTAGTTGGACACCCATGAACACTGAAGCTTTCTTT.

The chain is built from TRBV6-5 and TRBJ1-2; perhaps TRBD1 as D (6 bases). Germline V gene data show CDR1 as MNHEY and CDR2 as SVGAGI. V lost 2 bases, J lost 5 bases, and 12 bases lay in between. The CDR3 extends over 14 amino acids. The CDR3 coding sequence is TGTGCCAGCAGTTACGCGGACAGCCCGTATGGCTACACCTTC. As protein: CASSYADSPYGYTF.

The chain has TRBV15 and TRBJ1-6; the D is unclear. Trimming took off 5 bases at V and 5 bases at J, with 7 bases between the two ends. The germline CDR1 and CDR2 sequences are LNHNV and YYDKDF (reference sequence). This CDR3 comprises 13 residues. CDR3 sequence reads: CATSPRHNSPLHF. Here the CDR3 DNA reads TGTGCCACCAGCCCCAGGCATAATTCACCCCTCCACTTT.

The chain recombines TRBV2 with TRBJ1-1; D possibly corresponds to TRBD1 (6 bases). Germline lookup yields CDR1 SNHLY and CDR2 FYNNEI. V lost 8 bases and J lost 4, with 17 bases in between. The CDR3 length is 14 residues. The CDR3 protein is CASQTGLGVTEAFF. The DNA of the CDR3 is TGTGCCAGCCAAACAGGGTTGGGAGTCACTGAAGCTTTCTTT.

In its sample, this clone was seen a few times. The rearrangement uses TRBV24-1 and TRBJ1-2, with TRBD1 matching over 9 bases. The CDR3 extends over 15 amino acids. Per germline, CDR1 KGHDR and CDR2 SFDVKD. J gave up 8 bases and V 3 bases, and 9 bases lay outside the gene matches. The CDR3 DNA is TGTGCCACCAGTGATCCGGGGACAGGGAACGGCGGCTACACCTTC. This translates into CATSDPGTGNGGYTF.

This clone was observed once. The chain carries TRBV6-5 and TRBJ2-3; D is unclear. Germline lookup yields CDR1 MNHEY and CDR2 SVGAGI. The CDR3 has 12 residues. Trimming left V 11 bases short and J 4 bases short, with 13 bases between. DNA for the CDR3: TGTGCCGCACACCTTGGGCCAGATACGCAGTATTTT. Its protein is CAAHLGPDTQYF.

CDR3 region: CASSSRTGEASYGYTF. The CDR3 region has the DNA TGTGCCAGCAGTTCAAGGACAGGGGAGGCCAGCTATGGCTACACCTTC. V and J are TRBV27 and TRBJ1-2; 9 bases align to TRBD1. Trimming removed 4 bases from V and 4 bases from J; junction bases left unmatched: 10. CDR3 length: 16 residues. Germline-derived CDR1 and CDR2 are MNHEY and SMNVEV (reference sequence).

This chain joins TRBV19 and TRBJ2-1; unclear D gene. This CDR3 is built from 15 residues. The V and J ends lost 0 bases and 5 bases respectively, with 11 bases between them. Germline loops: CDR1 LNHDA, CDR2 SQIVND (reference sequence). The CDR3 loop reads CASSIDGIYDNEQFF. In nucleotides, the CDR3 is TGTGCCAGTAGTATAGATGGAATTTATGACAATGAGCAGTTCTTC.

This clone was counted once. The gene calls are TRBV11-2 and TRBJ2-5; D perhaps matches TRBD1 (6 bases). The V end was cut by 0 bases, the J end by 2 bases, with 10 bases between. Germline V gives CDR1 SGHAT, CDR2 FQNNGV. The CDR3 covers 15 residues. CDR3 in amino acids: CASSLDQGYQETQYF. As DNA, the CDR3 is TGTGCCAGCAGCTTAGATCAGGGGTATCAAGAGACCCAGTACTTC.

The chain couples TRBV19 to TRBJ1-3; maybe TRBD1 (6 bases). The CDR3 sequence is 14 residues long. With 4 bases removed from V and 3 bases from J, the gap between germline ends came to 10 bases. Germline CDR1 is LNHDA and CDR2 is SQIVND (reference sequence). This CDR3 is CASSTQGGGNTIYF. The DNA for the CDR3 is TGTGCCAGTAGTACACAGGGAGGTGGAAACACCATATATTTT.

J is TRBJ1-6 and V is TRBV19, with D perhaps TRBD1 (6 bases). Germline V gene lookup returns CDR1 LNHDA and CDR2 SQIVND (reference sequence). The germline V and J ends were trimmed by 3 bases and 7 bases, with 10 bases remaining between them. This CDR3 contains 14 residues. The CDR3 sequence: CASSIQGSNSPLHF. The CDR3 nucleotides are TGTGCCAGTAGTATTCAGGGGTCCAATTCACCCCTCCACTTT.

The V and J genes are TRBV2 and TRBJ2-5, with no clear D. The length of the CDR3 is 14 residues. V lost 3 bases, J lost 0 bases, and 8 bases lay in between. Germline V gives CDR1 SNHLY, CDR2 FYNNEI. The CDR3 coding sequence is TGTGCCAGCAGTGAGGGCCAGTACCAAGAGACCCAGTACTTC. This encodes CASSEGQYQETQYF.

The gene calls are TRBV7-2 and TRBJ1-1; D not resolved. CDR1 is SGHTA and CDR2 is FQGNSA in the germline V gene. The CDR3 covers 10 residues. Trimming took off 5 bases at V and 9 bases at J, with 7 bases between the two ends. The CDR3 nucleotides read TGTGCCAGCAGCCTCGAGCAAGCTTTCTTT. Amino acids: CASSLEQAFF.

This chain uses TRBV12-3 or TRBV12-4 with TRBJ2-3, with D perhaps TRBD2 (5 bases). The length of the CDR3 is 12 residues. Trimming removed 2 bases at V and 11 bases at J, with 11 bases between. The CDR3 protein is CASSLIPGRQYF. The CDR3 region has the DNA TGTGCCAGCAGTTTAATACCGGGGAGGCAGTATTTT.

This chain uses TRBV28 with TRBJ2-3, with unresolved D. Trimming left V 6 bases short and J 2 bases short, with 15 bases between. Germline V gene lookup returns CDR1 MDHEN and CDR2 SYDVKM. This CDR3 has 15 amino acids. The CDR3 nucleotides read TGTGCCAGCAGCCAGACTGAGGAAATCACAGATACGCAGTATTTT. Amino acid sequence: CASSQTEEITDTQYF.